These T cell receptor beta chains were read from a single sample in a study. TCRdb independently ran MiXCR on the 5' RACE reads; one entry per CDR3 protein. The data show over 25,000 distinct CDR3 sequences, over 25% seen once. Sequencing was carried out using tumor-infiltrating Tregs sorted from the breast tumor. These receptors were obtained from a female donor with breast cancer. CDR3s include the opening cysteine and the closing phenylalanine or tryptophan. Each record gives: CDR3 DNA, CDR3 protein, J gene, D gene, V gene, clone size. D genes are given only for firm matches. For some rows the clone size is stated as once, few or many, or as a class when expanded; others skip it.

TGTGCCAGCAGCCCAATACGCCGGGACAGGGAAAACTTCCCCACAGATACGCAGTATTTT	CASSPIRRDRENFPTDTQYF	TRBJ2-3	TRBD1	TRBV11-1	NA
TGTGCCAGCAGTTTCACCGGGGGATTCTACGAGCAGTACTTC	CASSFTGGFYEQYF	TRBJ2-7	NA	TRBV6-5	medium-sized
TGCGCCAGCAGCTCGATGGACAGGGGGAACGCTGAAGCTTTCTTT	CASSSMDRGNAEAFF	TRBJ1-1	TRBD1	TRBV5-1	medium-sized
TGTGCCAGCAGCTCCCAGGGGGTCAGTGAAGCTTTCTTT	CASSSQGVSEAFF	TRBJ1-1	TRBD1	TRBV7-3	many
TGCGCCAGCAGCTTGGTCGGCACCGAAATAGGAAGGCTCCCCCAGCATTTT	CASSLVGTEIGRLPQHF	TRBJ1-5	NA	TRBV5-1	many
TGTGCCAGCAGCCTCCCCGGGACAGGGGGCGGAAAACTGTTTTTT	CASSLPGTGGGKLFF	TRBJ1-4	TRBD1	TRBV16	many
TGTGCCAGCAGCTATTCAAGGGCCTACAATGAGCAGTTCTTC	CASSYSRAYNEQFF	TRBJ2-1	NA	TRBV7-8	medium-sized
TGTGCCAGTAGTACCCTTTGGGGGAACAATCAGCCCCAGCATTTT	CASSTLWGNNQPQHF	TRBJ1-5	NA	TRBV19	NA
TGTGCCACCAGCAGAGAAAAGCCCCGAGGGCTAGCTAGCACAGATACGCAGTATTTT	CATSREKPRGLASTDTQYF	TRBJ2-3	NA	TRBV15	many
TGCAGCGTTGAAGCGGGAAGGGGCACAGATACGCAGTATTTT	CSVEAGRGTDTQYF	TRBJ2-3	NA	TRBV29-1	many
TGCGCCAGCAGCTTGGCTGACTCCCCCTCGGGCAATGAGCAGTTCTTC	CASSLADSPSGNEQFF	TRBJ2-1	NA	TRBV5-1	NA
TGTGCCAGCAGCCAAGATGCGAGAAGGGGGTCTAACTATGGCTACACCTTC	CASSQDARRGSNYGYTF	TRBJ1-2	NA	TRBV4-2	many
TGTACCAGCAGCTTAAAGGGACAGGGGGCGAAAGGCTCTGGAAACACCATATATTTT	CTSSLKGQGAKGSGNTIYF	TRBJ1-3	TRBD1	TRBV7-6	NA
TGCAGTGGAGTCGGGAGGGTAGGCGAGCAGTACTTC	CSGVGRVGEQYF	TRBJ2-7	TRBD2	TRBV20-1	medium-sized
TGTGCCAGCCGTTTGACCGAGAGCGCTGAAGCTTTCTTT	CASRLTESAEAFF	TRBJ1-1	NA	TRBV25-1	many
TGCAGTGCTACCCAGGACCCCCCTATATATAGCAATCAGCCCCAGCATTTT	CSATQDPPIYSNQPQHF	TRBJ1-5	NA	TRBV20-1	NA
TGCAGTGCTTCCGGCGACGAGGGCGAAGAGACCCAGTACTTC	CSASGDEGEETQYF	TRBJ2-5	NA	TRBV20-1	few
TGTGCCGGCAGACAGGTCGGGGGTAACTATGGCTACACCTTC	CAGRQVGGNYGYTF	TRBJ1-2	NA	TRBV6-1	NA
TGTGCCACCAGTGATTTGCAGTCGGGCGGCGAGCAGTACTTC	CATSDLQSGGEQYF	TRBJ2-7	NA	TRBV24-1	many
TGCGCCAGCAGCCACCCTAGCGGGAGGACCTACGAGCAGTACTTC	CASSHPSGRTYEQYF	TRBJ2-7	TRBD2	TRBV4-1	many
TGTGCCAGCAGAGCCGTGGGGTCCTATGGCTACACCTTC	CASRAVGSYGYTF	TRBJ1-2	NA	TRBV9	many
TGCGCCAACAGCTCGCGGGACAGCTCCTACAATGAGCGGTTCTTC	CANSSRDSSYNERFF	TRBJ2-1	NA	TRBV5-1	NA
TGTGCCAGCAGTCTCCTACAGACTAGCGGATCCTACAATGAGCAGTTCTTC	CASSLLQTSGSYNEQFF	TRBJ2-1	TRBD2	TRBV27	NA
TGCGCCAGCAGCTTGGTCGGCGAATACGAGCAGTACTTC	CASSLVGEYEQYF	TRBJ2-7	NA	TRBV5-1	medium-sized
TGCAGCGTTGAAATCGGCTCGGGACTAGCGGGAGTAGAGACCCAGTACTTC	CSVEIGSGLAGVETQYF	TRBJ2-5	TRBD2	TRBV29-1	many
TGTGCCAGCAGCCAAGACTGGCCGCCCCCTTACAATGAGCAGTTCTTC	CASSQDWPPPYNEQFF	TRBJ2-1	NA	TRBV3-1	NA
TGCAGTGCTAGAGCGGACAATGAGCAGTTCTTC	CSARADNEQFF	TRBJ2-1	NA	TRBV20-1	NA